The clone carrying this TCR beta chain was observed once. These data are taken from a study of blood T cell repertoires in COVID-19. Per the germline V gene, CDR1 is SGHVS and CDR2 is FQNEAQ. With 7 bases removed from V and 0 bases from J, the gap between germline ends came to 13 bases. This CDR3 is 15 amino acids long. Assay: immunoSEQ multiplex PCR; the TCRdb copy retains only in-frame clones and omits some. The data show approximately 30,000 clones, approximately 86% seen once. The V gene is TRBV7-8, the J gene TRBJ1-5; possibly TRBD1 for D (5 bases). Material: peripheral blood. This TCR came from a human donor in a cohort sampled during active COVID-19. This CDR3 reads CASKSGRDSNQPQHF. As DNA, the CDR3 is TGTGCCAGCAAATCCGGCAGGGATAGCAATCAGCCCCAGCATTTT.